These 28 T cell receptor beta chains share one sample of origin, sequenced in a study of beta chain features in type 1 diabetes. Sequencing targeted expressed TCRB transcripts, as all isolated RNA had been reverse transcribed. TCRdb keeps only in-frame clones here, not all; method: immunoSEQ multiplex PCR. The sample lists under 300,000 clones; 16% were seen once. Their target antigens are unknown. The study, taken as a whole, reports: There was a moderate but significant shortening of TCRB CDR3s in all four CD4+ subsets of Type 1 diabetes patients.

Sequencing was carried out using naive CD4+ T cells from blood. These receptors were taken from a man aged 30 to 39 with type 1 diabetes.

V gene TRBV5-4 combines with J gene TRBJ2-7; 9 positions match TRBD2. The CDR3 is 15 amino acids. CDR1 is SGHNT and CDR2 is YYREEE in the germline V gene (reference sequence). V gave up 4 bases and J gave up 0 bases; unmatched junction bases: 5. CDR3 bases: TGTGCCAGCAGCCGGACTAGCGTAAGCTCCTACGAGCAGTACTTC. This codes for CASSRTSVSSYEQYF.

V gene TRBV30 combines with J gene TRBJ1-2, with D perhaps TRBD1 (5 bases). V lost 4 bases and J 7 bases, leaving 16 bases between the germline ends. The CDR3 totals 13 residues. Germline CDR1 and CDR2: GTSNPN and SVGIG (reference sequence). CDR3 sequence: CAWISETGSGYTF. The CDR3 DNA sequence: TGTGCCTGGATCTCCGAAACAGGTAGTGGCTACACCTTC.

The V and J genes are TRBV29-1 and TRBJ1-1; 7 bases fit TRBD1. The CDR3 loop spans 13 amino acids. CDR1 is SQVTM, CDR2 ANQGSEA, per germline. Trimming took 7 bases from V and 0 from J; bases not matched to a gene: 5. The CDR3 nucleotides read TGCAGCGCTAGGACAGGTTTGAACACTGAAGCTTTCTTT. Its protein is CSARTGLNTEAFF.

There are a few counts of this clone. Other DNA sequences within the sample encode an identical CDR3. The chain is built from TRBV15 and TRBJ2-7; D may be TRBD1 (5 bases). The V end lost 0 bases, the J end lost 4 bases, and 7 bases lay between the germline ends. The CDR3 is 13 amino acids. CDR1 and CDR2 (germline): LNHNV, YYDKDF (reference sequence). The CDR3 region has the DNA TGTGCCACCAGCAGAGATAAGGGGTACGAGCAGTACTTC. The encoded protein is CATSRDKGYEQYF.

The J gene is TRBJ1-4, the V gene TRBV29-1; D may be TRBD1 (5 bases). The CDR3 contains 13 residues. CDR1 and CDR2 (germline): SQVTM, ANQGSEA. V lost 5 bases to trimming and J lost 5 bases, with 12 bases between them. The CDR3 nucleotides read TGCAGCGTTACGGGACGGCTAAATGAAAAACTGTTTTTT. Translated: CSVTGRLNEKLFF.

This clone was observed a few times. The chain recombines TRBV27 with TRBJ1-5, with 12 nucleotides matching TRBD1. Germline V lookup: CDR1 MNHEY, CDR2 SMNVEV (reference sequence). CDR3 length: 16 residues. V lost 4 bases to trimming and J lost 6 bases; unmatched junction nucleotides: 7. The CDR3 nucleotides read TGTGCCAGCAGTTCTCGCGGGACAGGGGGCAGTCAGCCCCAGCATTTT. Translated: CASSSRGTGGSQPQHF.

V usage is TRBV30 and J usage is TRBJ2-7, with D tentatively TRBD1 or TRBD2 (5 bases each). Trimming cost V 2 bases and J 6 bases, with 20 bases left between them. Germline-derived CDR1 and CDR2 are GTSNPN and SVGIG (reference sequence). CDR3 size: 15 residues. This chain's CDR3 is CAWSQGRPSGLEQYF. CDR3 nucleotide sequence: TGTGCCTGGAGTCAAGGGCGGCCTTCGGGGCTCGAGCAGTACTTC.

This clone has just a few counts. This sequence joins TRBV7-2 and TRBJ2-7; D gene unclear. The germline V gene has CDR1 SGHTA and CDR2 FQGNSA. V was cut by 5 bases and J by 2 bases, with 7 bases left in between. The CDR3 contains 12 residues. As DNA, the CDR3 is TGTGCCAGCAGCCCCACTACCTACGAGCAGTACTTC. Its protein is CASSPTTYEQYF. The full variable domain, with the rest looked up from reference TRBV7-2 and TRBJ2-7, is GAGVSQSPSNKVTEKGKDVELRCDPISGHTALYWYRQSLGQGLEFLIYFQGNSAPDKSGLPSDRFSAERTGGSVSTLTIQRTQQEDSAVYLCASSPTTYEQYFGPGTRLTVT.

Here the CDR3 DNA reads TGTGCCTGGACCCCGGGACAGGCTAGCACAGATACGCAGTATTTT. Protein sequence: CAWTPGQASTDTQYF. The chain links TRBV30 to TRBJ2-3, with 8 bases aligning to TRBD1. Germline CDR1 and CDR2: GTSNPN and SVGIG (reference sequence). The CDR3 extends over 15 amino acids. V lost 4 bases, J lost 0 bases, and 6 bases stayed unmatched.

The rearrangement links TRBV29-1 to TRBJ2-5; D is unclear. CDR1 and CDR2 (germline): SQVTM, ANQGSEA. Trimming removed 8 bases at V and 5 bases at J, with 18 bases between. The CDR3 has 13 residues. The CDR3 DNA reads as TGCAGCTGCGAGGCAGGTGCCGTCGAGACCCAGTACTTC. Residues: CSCEAGAVETQYF.

The chain uses TRBV29-1 and TRBJ2-7, with D possibly being TRBD2 (6 bases). Germline loops: CDR1 SQVTM, CDR2 ANQGSEA. This CDR3 contains 12 residues. The V and J ends lost 7 bases and 5 bases respectively, with 15 bases between them. The CDR3 DNA follows: TGCAGCGCCGGACGGGACTCGGACGAGCAGTACTTC. This codes for CSAGRDSDEQYF.

J is TRBJ2-7 and V is TRBV4-1; 8 nucleotides align to TRBD1. J gave up 2 bases and V 0 bases, and 6 bases lay outside the gene matches. Germline values: CDR1 MGHRA, CDR2 YSYEKL. The CDR3 runs 16 residues. As DNA, the CDR3 is TGCGCCAGCAGCCAAGAACACAGGACAGGGCCCTACGAGCAGTACTTC. Its protein product is CASSQEHRTGPYEQYF.

This chain uses TRBV7-2 with TRBJ2-1; 8 positions agree with TRBD1. This CDR3 is 15 amino acids long. V lost 3 bases to trimming and J lost 6 bases; unmatched junction nucleotides: 7. CDR1 and CDR2 from the germline V gene are SGHTA and FQGNSA. In DNA form, the CDR3 reads TGTGCCAGCAGCTTCCCCGAGGGGACAGGCAATGAGCAGTTCTTC. Encoded protein: CASSFPEGTGNEQFF. The whole variable domain, filled in from reference TRBV7-2 and TRBJ2-1, reads GAGVSQSPSNKVTEKGKDVELRCDPISGHTALYWYRQSLGQGLEFLIYFQGNSAPDKSGLPSDRFSAERTGGSVSTLTIQRTQQEDSAVYLCASSFPEGTGNEQFFGPGTRLTVL.

In its sample, this clone was seen a few times. This rearrangement joins TRBV9 to TRBJ2-3; 7 nucleotides agree with TRBD2. The germline V gene encodes CDR1 SGDLS and CDR2 YYNGEE. The V and J ends lost 3 bases and 5 bases, in that order; junction bases with no gene match: 6. CDR3 size: 14 residues. The CDR3 here is CASSASGRIDTQYF. The CDR3 DNA follows: TGTGCCAGCAGCGCTAGCGGTAGGATAGATACGCAGTATTTT.

This clone was counted between two and nine times. The chain employs TRBV6-1 and TRBJ2-3, with a tentative D call TRBD2 (5 bases). V gave up 8 bases and J gave up 2 bases, with 11 bases separating them. In germline, CDR1 is MNHNS, CDR2 SASEGT. The CDR3 runs to 13 residues. This CDR3 reads CASGRLDTDTQYF. DNA for the CDR3: TGTGCCAGCGGGAGACTTGACACAGATACGCAGTATTTT.

J is TRBJ2-4 and V is TRBV25-1; 7 bases align to TRBD1. Per the germline V gene, CDR1 is MGHDK and CDR2 is SYGVNS. Trimming removed 1 base from V and 3 bases from J; junction bases left unmatched: 3. CDR3 size: 15 residues. CDR3 sequence: CASSEWGQFKNIQYF. The CDR3 region has the DNA TGTGCCAGCAGTGAATGGGGACAGTTCAAAAACATTCAGTACTTC.

The chain recombines TRBV29-1 with TRBJ1-1, with D hard to call. V shed 6 bases and J shed 3 bases, with 14 bases lying between them. CDR1 and CDR2 from the germline V gene are SQVTM and ANQGSEA. The CDR3 sequence is 13 residues long. CDR3: CSVRRVLDTEAFF. The DNA of the CDR3 is TGCAGCGTCAGGAGGGTGCTGGACACTGAAGCTTTCTTT. Combining the CDR3 with reference TRBV29-1 and TRBJ1-1 gives the whole variable domain SAVISQKPSRDICQRGTSLTIQCQVDSQVTMMFWYRQQPGQSLTLIATANQGSEATYESGFVIDKFPISRPNLTFSTLTVSNMSPEDSSIYLCSVRRVLDTEAFFGQGTRLTVV.

This chain links TRBV25-1 with TRBJ2-5; D gene unclear. This CDR3 is built from 13 residues. Germline loops: CDR1 MGHDK, CDR2 SYGVNS. Trimming took off 2 bases at V and 4 bases at J, with 8 bases between the two ends. This chain's CDR3 is CASSEGVLETQYF. CDR3 nucleotides: TGTGCCAGCAGTGAAGGGGTGTTAGAGACCCAGTACTTC.

The V call is TRBV28, the J call TRBJ2-7; D unclear. V dropped 6 bases and J dropped 2 bases, with 14 bases sitting between them. The CDR3 totals 14 residues. Germline V CDR1 and CDR2: MDHEN, SYDVKM. The CDR3 is CASSYPADAYEQYF. The CDR3 DNA sequence: TGTGCCAGCAGCTACCCAGCCGACGCCTACGAGCAGTACTTC.

In this sample, this clone turned up a few times. V usage is TRBV7-9 and J usage is TRBJ1-2; D call uncertain. V gave up 7 bases and J gave up 8 bases, with 14 bases separating them. CDR3 length equals 12 residues. Germline CDR1 SEHNR, CDR2 FQNEAQ (reference sequence). In nucleotides, the CDR3 is TGTGCCAGCAACCTGATCAATTTGGGCTACACCTTC. Protein product: CASNLINLGYTF. The full variable domain, in which reference TRBV7-9 and TRBJ1-2 provide the parts outside the CDR3, is DTGVSQNPRHKITKRGQNVTFRCDPISEHNRLYWYRQTLGQGPEFLTYFQNEAQLEKSRLLSDRFSAERPKGSFSTLEIQRTEQGDSAMYLCASNLINLGYTFGSGTRLTVV.

The chain is built from TRBV13 and TRBJ2-5; D unclear. CDR1 is PRHDT and CDR2 is FYEKMQ in the germline V gene (reference sequence). The CDR3 has 11 residues. Trimming shortened V by 5 bases and J by 4 bases, and 5 bases separated the two germline ends. The CDR3 region has the DNA TGTGCCAGCAGCGTCGTAGAGACCCAGTACTTC. It is translated as CASSVVETQYF.

The rearrangement links TRBV7-2 to TRBJ2-1; TRBD2 might be the D (7 bases). CDR1 is SGHTA and CDR2 is FQGNSA in the germline V gene. Trimming took off 4 bases at V and 4 bases at J, with 14 bases between the two ends. The CDR3 consists of 15 residues. CDR3 sequence: CASSSGRGVYNEQFF. CDR3 bases: TGTGCCAGCAGCTCGGGGAGGGGGGTTTACAATGAGCAGTTCTTC.

The rearrangement joins TRBV6-1 to TRBJ2-4; TRBD1 agrees at 9 bases. V shed 1 base and J 0 bases; nucleotides not matched to a gene: 4. The CDR3 has 17 amino acids. In germline, CDR1 is MNHNS, CDR2 SASEGT. CDR3 coding DNA: TGTGCCAGCAGTGAAGTGGGACAGGGTCAAGCCAAAAACATTCAGTACTTC. This translates into CASSEVGQGQAKNIQYF.

V is TRBV30 and J is TRBJ2-3; no firm D call. This CDR3 spans 13 amino acids. V lost 4 bases, J lost 0 bases, and 8 bases lay in between. CDR1 and CDR2 (germline): GTSNPN, SVGIG (reference sequence). The CDR3 sequence: CAWIPPSTDTQYF. CDR3 coding DNA: TGTGCCTGGATACCGCCTAGCACAGATACGCAGTATTTT.

This clone appeared a few times. The genes are TRBV7-2 and TRBJ2-1; D call uncertain. CDR1 and CDR2 (germline): SGHTA, FQGNSA. V was shortened by 3 bases and J by 3 bases, with 12 bases between the two germline ends. The CDR3 totals 15 residues. The CDR3 DNA sequence: TGTGCCAGCAGCTTGGACCTGGACGGCTACAATGAGCAGTTCTTC. Amino acid sequence: CASSLDLDGYNEQFF.

The chain recombines TRBV7-2 with TRBJ2-3; no definite D call. This CDR3 comprises 14 residues. The V end lost 2 bases, the J end lost 7 bases, and 13 bases lay between the germline ends. Germline CDR1 and CDR2: SGHTA and FQGNSA. The CDR3 here is CASSLRVKGYTQYF. CDR3 bases: TGTGCCAGCAGCTTACGCGTAAAAGGTTATACGCAGTATTTT. Together with reference TRBV7-2 and TRBJ2-3, the CDR3 gives the full variable domain: GAGVSQSPSNKVTEKGKDVELRCDPISGHTALYWYRQSLGQGLEFLIYFQGNSAPDKSGLPSDRFSAERTGGSVSTLTIQRTQQEDSAVYLCASSLRVKGYTQYFGPGTRLTVL.

The sample holds a few counts of this clone. The chain couples TRBV9 to TRBJ2-7, with TRBD2 matching 9 bases. The germline CDR1 and CDR2 sequences are SGDLS and YYNGEE. The CDR3 is 15 amino acids. V shed 0 bases and J 3 bases; nucleotides not matched to a gene: 4. The CDR3 sequence: CASSVGSGSVYEQYF. In DNA, the CDR3 is TGTGCCAGCAGCGTAGGTAGCGGGAGCGTCTACGAGCAGTACTTC. The full variable domain, completed using reference TRBV9 and TRBJ2-7, is DSGVTQTPKHLITATGQRVTLRCSPRSGDLSVYWYQQSLDQGLQFLIQYYNGEERAKGNILERFSAQQFPDLHSELNLSSLELGDSALYFCASSVGSGSVYEQYFGPGTRLTVT.

This clone has only a few counts. This chain uses TRBV2 with TRBJ1-5; D is unclear. This CDR3 has 15 amino acids. V shed 4 bases and J shed 4 bases, with 14 bases lying between them. In germline, CDR1 is SNHLY, CDR2 FYNNEI. The CDR3 DNA is TGTGCCAGCAGTGTTGGCAGGAACGGTAATCAGCCCCAGCATTTT. This sequence encodes CASSVGRNGNQPQHF.